The 6 T cell receptor beta chains listed next were all sequenced from one sample in a study of identical twins. In TCRdb, the 5' RACE reads were re-called with MiXCR into one record per CDR3 protein. This table holds nearly 650,000 distinct CDR3 sequences, about 7.1% found once. This same sample was also part of a study on yellow fever vaccine responses in identical twins.

The sample consisted of PBMCs. The receptors come from a woman aged 18-29 years in good health.

This clonotype appeared a few times. The chain has TRBV29-1 and TRBJ2-3, with D maybe TRBD1 (6 bases). The germline gives CDR1 SQVTM, CDR2 ANQGSEA. Between the trimmed V and J ends, which lost 8 bases and 1 base, there was a span of 16 bases. This CDR3 has 14 residues. DNA of the CDR3: TGCAGCCTAACCACAGGGCTCGGCACAGATACGCAGTATTTT. It is translated as CSLTTGLGTDTQYF.

This chain uses TRBV28 with TRBJ2-2; TRBD1 matches 11 bases. CDR3 length equals 16 residues. The V and J ends lost 4 bases and 7 bases, in that order; junction bases with no gene match: 8. Germline V gene lookup returns CDR1 MDHEN and CDR2 SYDVKM. This CDR3 reads CASSSPRDRGDGELFF. The CDR3 DNA is TGTGCCAGCAGTTCTCCTCGGGACAGGGGGGACGGGGAGCTGTTTTTT.

Only one count was recorded for this clonotype. The chain is built from TRBV14 and TRBJ2-1, with TRBD2 matching 7 bases. The junction had 11 bases not matched to a gene; V was cut back by 1 base and J by 5 bases. The CDR3 is 17 amino acids. CDR1 and CDR2 from the germline V gene are SGHDN and FVKESK. In DNA form, the CDR3 reads TGTGCCAGCAGCCAAGCCAGGTGGGGGGGTCTCGACAATGAGCAGTTCTTC. Amino acid sequence: CASSQARWGGLDNEQFF.

The rearrangement uses TRBV6-5 and TRBJ2-3; 9 nucleotides align to TRBD2. Trimming removed 0 bases from V and 3 bases from J; junction bases left unmatched: 10. The CDR3 spans 18 residues. Germline V CDR1 and CDR2: MNHEY, SVGAGI. This CDR3 is CASSYSMGAGGPTDTQYF. The CDR3 nucleotides are TGTGCCAGCAGTTACTCGATGGGGGCGGGAGGGCCGACAGATACGCAGTATTTT.

The chain combines TRBV6-1 with TRBJ2-3, with 11 nucleotides matching TRBD2. CDR3 size: 17 residues. Losses at the gene ends were 3 bases for V and 3 bases for J; bases not matched to a gene: 8. Germline-derived CDR1 and CDR2 are MNHNS and SASEGT. CDR3: CASSEFMASGGTDTQYF. CDR3 bases: TGTGCCAGCAGTGAGTTTATGGCTAGCGGGGGGACAGATACGCAGTATTTT.

This clonotype was counted between two and nine times. The V call is TRBV6-4, the J call TRBJ2-2; D unclear. Germline assignment: CDR1 MRHNA and CDR2 SNTAGT. V was clipped by 7 bases and J by 0 bases, with 9 bases between them. CDR3 length: 14 amino acids. CDR3 protein: CASKQLANTGELFF. The CDR3 nucleotides are TGTGCCAGCAAACAGCTCGCGAACACCGGGGAGCTGTTTTTT.